These T cell receptor beta chains were read from a single sample in a study of cytomegalovirus exposure and HLA in healthy donors. The table came from immunoSEQ multiplex PCR; TCRdb's copy has only in-frame clones and leaves some out. The sample shows 120,000 or so clones, 70% to 80% of them seen only once. The specimen sequenced was PBMCs. Source of these receptors: a woman aged 50 to 60 in good health and CMV-seropositive. CDR3s include the opening cysteine and the closing phenylalanine or tryptophan. Fields, in order: clone size, J gene, D gene, V gene, CDR3 DNA, CDR3 protein. A D gene is named only where the DNA matches it firmly. Where a row states a size, it is once, few, many or the class of an expanded clone; other rows omit it.

clone_size: NA; j_call: TRBJ1-2; d_call: TRBD1; v_call: TRBV2; cdr3_nt: TGTGCCAGCAGTGAAGCGGACAGGGCCTATGGCTACACCTTC; cdr3_aa: CASSEADRAYGYTF
clone_size: NA; j_call: TRBJ2-3; d_call: TRBD2; v_call: TRBV6-4; cdr3_nt: TGTGCCAGCAGCCCGACTAGCGGGGGTAGAGATACGCAGTATTTT; cdr3_aa: CASSPTSGGRDTQYF
clone_size: NA; j_call: TRBJ1-2; d_call: TRBD1; v_call: TRBV5-6; cdr3_nt: TGTGCCAGCAGCTTGGAAGCGACAGGGGGCTTCTATGGCTACACCTTC; cdr3_aa: CASSLEATGGFYGYTF
clone_size: NA; j_call: TRBJ1-2; d_call: TRBD1; v_call: TRBV6-4; cdr3_nt: TGTGCCAGCAAACGGGGAAACGACGACAGGGAAGGCTACACCTTC; cdr3_aa: CASKRGNDDREGYTF
clone_size: NA; j_call: TRBJ2-1; d_call: TRBD1; v_call: TRBV7-9; cdr3_nt: TGTGCCAGCAGCTCTCAGGGGGTGAATGAGCAGTTCTTC; cdr3_aa: CASSSQGVNEQFF
clone_size: NA; j_call: TRBJ2-5; d_call: NA; v_call: TRBV5-1; cdr3_nt: TGCGCCAGCAGCTTGGGTCCGGGGGTGGGTTCAGAGACCCAGTACTTC; cdr3_aa: CASSLGPGVGSETQYF
clone_size: NA; j_call: TRBJ2-7; d_call: TRBD2; v_call: TRBV13; cdr3_nt: TGTGCCAGCAGCTCCAGACTAGCGGGCGTGGCCTACGAGCAGTACTTC; cdr3_aa: CASSSRLAGVAYEQYF
clone_size: NA; j_call: TRBJ2-3; d_call: NA; v_call: TRBV7-8; cdr3_nt: TGTGCCAGCAGCTTAGGGTCAAGCCATAATACGCAGTATTTT; cdr3_aa: CASSLGSSHNTQYF
clone_size: NA; j_call: TRBJ1-6; d_call: TRBD1; v_call: TRBV5-1; cdr3_nt: TGCGCCAGCAGCTTGGCCGGCAGGGGGGATTCACCCCTCCACTTT; cdr3_aa: CASSLAGRGDSPLHF
clone_size: NA; j_call: TRBJ2-5; d_call: NA; v_call: TRBV5-4; cdr3_nt: TGTGCCAGCAGCTTGGGAGCCCAAGAGACCCAGTACTTC; cdr3_aa: CASSLGAQETQYF
clone_size: few; j_call: TRBJ2-7; d_call: TRBD2; v_call: TRBV7-3; cdr3_nt: TGTGCCAGCAGCTTAGGGACTAGCGCGCCCTACGAGCAGTACTTC; cdr3_aa: CASSLGTSAPYEQYF
clone_size: NA; j_call: TRBJ2-7; d_call: NA; v_call: TRBV2; cdr3_nt: TGTGCCAGCAGTGACCGGGGTTACGAGCAGTACTTC; cdr3_aa: CASSDRGYEQYF
clone_size: NA; j_call: TRBJ1-6; d_call: NA; v_call: TRBV6-1; cdr3_nt: TGTGCCAGCCAGGAGGATTCACCCCTCCACTTT; cdr3_aa: CASQEDSPLHF
clone_size: few; j_call: TRBJ2-5; d_call: TRBD1; v_call: TRBV29-1; cdr3_nt: TGCAGCGTTGAAGATCCGGACAGGGGATCACCAGAGACCCAGTACTTC; cdr3_aa: CSVEDPDRGSPETQYF
clone_size: few; j_call: TRBJ1-1; d_call: NA; v_call: TRBV5-1; cdr3_nt: TGCGCCAGTAAGACAGGCCCTATGAACACTGAAGCTTTCTTT; cdr3_aa: CASKTGPMNTEAFF
clone_size: NA; j_call: TRBJ1-1; d_call: TRBD1; v_call: TRBV5-1; cdr3_nt: TGCGCCAGCAGCTGGACAGGGAGTAAGACTGAAGCTTTCTTT; cdr3_aa: CASSWTGSKTEAFF
clone_size: NA; j_call: TRBJ2-1; d_call: TRBD2; v_call: TRBV9; cdr3_nt: TGTGCCAGCAGCGGACCCCTACTAGCGGGGTACAATGAGCAGTTCTTC; cdr3_aa: CASSGPLLAGYNEQFF
clone_size: NA; j_call: TRBJ1-6; d_call: TRBD1; v_call: TRBV30; cdr3_nt: TGTGCCTGGAAGAGGCCCACCATTGGGACAGGAAATAATTCACCCCTCCACTTT; cdr3_aa: CAWKRPTIGTGNNSPLHF
clone_size: NA; j_call: TRBJ1-5; d_call: TRBD1; v_call: TRBV18; cdr3_nt: TGTGCCAGCTCACCTGCCCGACAGGGGCCGTATCAGCCCCAGCATTTT; cdr3_aa: CASSPARQGPYQPQHF
clone_size: NA; j_call: TRBJ1-1; d_call: NA; v_call: TRBV11-3; cdr3_nt: TGTGCCAGCAGCCCGTTTCCATCTACAGGGACTGAAGCTTTCTTT; cdr3_aa: CASSPFPSTGTEAFF
clone_size: NA; j_call: TRBJ1-6; d_call: TRBD1; v_call: TRBV19; cdr3_nt: TGTGCCAGTACGGATGGACAGGTCTATAATTCACCCCTCCACTTT; cdr3_aa: CASTDGQVYNSPLHF
clone_size: NA; j_call: TRBJ2-1; d_call: NA; v_call: TRBV5-1; cdr3_nt: TGCGCCAGCAGCTCGACTCTCACACCCGACAATGAGCAGTTCTTC; cdr3_aa: CASSSTLTPDNEQFF
clone_size: few; j_call: TRBJ2-3; d_call: TRBD2; v_call: TRBV11-3; cdr3_nt: TGTGCCAGCAGCTCCGGGGGGACGCAGTATTTT; cdr3_aa: CASSSGGTQYF
clone_size: NA; j_call: TRBJ2-7; d_call: TRBD1; v_call: TRBV5-1; cdr3_nt: TGCGCCAGCACCCTCGGGGACAGATCCTACGAGCAGTACTTC; cdr3_aa: CASTLGDRSYEQYF